What follows are 7 T cell receptor beta chains derived from one specimen sequenced in a study of OX40 agonist ivuxolimab in advanced cancers. Repertoires were generated with immunoSEQ multiplex PCR, while TCRdb's copy carries only in-frame clones and drops some. The sample has some 69,000 clones; around 88% are singletons. Sequenced here: CD4+ or CD8+ T cells sorted from blood, sampled in a trial of the OX40 agonist ivuxolimab. The source of these receptors is an adult with an advanced solid tumor such as melanoma, head and neck, liver or kidney cancer.

J is TRBJ2-3 and V is TRBV4-1, with D perhaps TRBD2 (6 bases). This CDR3 spans 11 amino acids. V shed 3 bases and J shed 11 bases, with 9 bases lying between them. The V gene's germline CDR1 is MGHRA and CDR2 YSYEKL. This CDR3 reads CASSHQGGQYF. DNA of the CDR3: TGCGCCAGCAGCCACCAGGGAGGGCAGTATTTT.

V is TRBV19 and J is TRBJ2-5, with no clear D. Trimming removed 1 base from V and 2 bases from J, with 5 bases in between. The CDR3 spans 13 residues. Germline V gene lookup returns CDR1 LNHDA and CDR2 SQIVND (reference sequence). The CDR3 DNA reads as TGTGCCAGTAGTATAGCCGTACAAGAGACCCAGTACTTC. Its protein product is CASSIAVQETQYF.

The J gene is TRBJ2-5, the V gene TRBV5-1; 13 positions agree with TRBD2. Germline V gene lookup returns CDR1 SGHRS and CDR2 YFSETQ. The CDR3 is 17 amino acids. Unmatched junction bases numbered 11, after V lost 5 bases and J lost 4 bases. CDR3 sequence: CASSTEGLAGNGETQYF. The CDR3 region has the DNA TGCGCCAGCAGTACGGAGGGACTAGCGGGGAACGGAGAGACCCAGTACTTC.

V gene TRBV6-5 combines with J gene TRBJ2-1; tentatively, D is TRBD2 (5 bases). The CDR3 is 15 amino acids. Germline V gives CDR1 MNHEY, CDR2 SVGAGI. Trimming cost V 2 bases and J 5 bases, with 13 bases left between them. The CDR3 coding sequence is TGTGCCAGCAGTTACGAAGGGAGTCCGGACAATGAGCAGTTCTTC. Encoded protein: CASSYEGSPDNEQFF.

V gene TRBV11-1 combines with J gene TRBJ2-1, with D unresolved. Germline V gene data show CDR1 as SGHAT and CDR2 as FQDESV (reference sequence). This CDR3 has 13 amino acids. Trimming took 1 base from V and 5 from J, leaving 6 bases between them. The CDR3 protein is CASSLGRHNEQFF. The CDR3 DNA sequence: TGTGCCAGCAGCTTAGGCAGACACAATGAGCAGTTCTTC.

J is TRBJ2-1 and V is TRBV19; 8 positions match TRBD2. Looked up from germline, CDR1 is LNHDA and CDR2 is SQIVND (reference sequence). J was trimmed by 4 bases and V by 9 bases; bases with no gene match: 14. The CDR3 length is 16 residues. CDR3 sequence: CASRPPGRASYNEQFF. The DNA of the CDR3 is TGTGCCAGCCGTCCACCCGGGAGGGCCTCGTACAATGAGCAGTTCTTC.

The rearrangement uses TRBV30 and TRBJ1-4; no firm D call. V shed 2 bases and J shed 6 bases, with 10 bases lying between them. The CDR3 contains 13 residues. CDR1 is GTSNPN, CDR2 SVGIG, per germline (reference sequence). Written as DNA, the CDR3 is TGTGCCTGGAGTAAGTCCCACTATGAAAAACTGTTTTTT. Translated: CAWSKSHYEKLFF.